The present T cell receptor beta chain was sequenced within a study of shared clonotypes between healthy human individuals. Whole-study context: Per-donor plates numbered three CD4 naive, three CD4 memory, two CD8 naive and one CD8 memory.

As regards this clone: Its antigen is unidentified.

CDR3 length: 14 amino acids. J gave up 9 bases and V 1 base, and 4 bases lay outside the gene matches. Germline values: CDR1 SEHNR, CDR2 FQNEAQ (reference sequence). General study points: Clonotype sharing among donors was expected to depend on sequencing depth.

Positively selected for CCR7, the CD45RO-negative cells used as naive CD8 cells excluded terminally differentiated effector memory CD45RA+ cells. The table came from immunoSEQ multiplex PCR; TCRdb's copy has only in-frame clones and leaves some out. Counted here are 550,000 to 650,000 clones, 96% occurring once; the ten biggest clones make up 0.11%. Material: naive CD8+ T cells sorted from blood. The clonotype originates from a woman in her twenties or thirties in good health. V gene TRBV7-9 combines with J gene TRBJ2-1; TRBD2 aligns across 9 bases. The CDR3 region has the DNA TGTGCCAGCAGCTTAGGCGGGAGGGCCGTTGAGCAGTTCTTC. Translation: CASSLGGRAVEQFF.